This T cell receptor (beta chain) was sequenced for a study of blood T cell repertoires in COVID-19. Produced via immunoSEQ multiplex PCR; TCRdb's table is partial and in-frame only. The sample lists approximately 220,000 clones; 70% to 90% were seen once. With 5 bases removed from V and 4 bases from J, the gap between germline ends came to 17 bases. The V gene's germline CDR1 is SQVTM and CDR2 ANQGSEA. The CDR3 spans 14 residues. This clonotype was obtained from a man in his sixties with acute or convalescent COVID-19. The V and J genes are TRBV29-1 and TRBJ1-1, with D maybe TRBD1 (6 bases). Material for sequencing was peripheral blood. CDR3 loop: CSVLKQGSSTEAFF. The CDR3 DNA sequence: TGCAGCGTTCTTAAACAGGGAAGTAGCACTGAAGCTTTCTTT. Drawing the rest from reference TRBV29-1 and TRBJ1-1, the complete variable domain is SAVISQKPSRDICQRGTSLTIQCQVDSQVTMMFWYRQQPGQSLTLIATANQGSEATYESGFVIDKFPISRPNLTFSTLTVSNMSPEDSSIYLCSVLKQGSSTEAFFGQGTRLTVV.